These 27 T cell receptor beta chains came from one sample sequenced in a study of CD8 T cells in ankylosing spondylitis. MiXCR, run by TCRdb on the 5' RACE reads, gives a single entry per CDR3 protein. The table records about 250,000 distinct CDR3 sequences, under 12% of them present only once. The specimen was blood, either unsorted or a sorted T cell fraction (not recorded which). Receptors were obtained from a male donor with ankylosing spondylitis or in good health (not recorded which).

In this sample, this clonotype turned up many times. The V and J genes are TRBV20-1 and TRBJ1-1; 8 bases map to TRBD1. J gave up 1 base and V 7 bases, and 2 bases lay outside the gene matches. CDR1 is DFQATT, CDR2 SNEGSKA, per germline (reference sequence). The CDR3 is made up of 12 amino acids. CDR3 nucleotide sequence: TGCAGTGGTACAGGGGGGAACACTGAAGCTTTCTTT. Translation: CSGTGGNTEAFF.

This clonotype was counted ten times or more. The rearrangement uses TRBV5-1 and TRBJ2-1; 10 bases line up with TRBD2. CDR1 and CDR2 from the germline V gene are SGHRS and YFSETQ. The CDR3 consists of 16 residues. The ends lost 0 bases at V and 8 bases at J; junction bases unmatched: 8. CDR3 bases: TGCGCCAGCAGCTTGGTTCTAGCGGGAGAACCGGATGAGCAGTTCTTC. Its protein product is CASSLVLAGEPDEQFF.

This clonotype showed up many times. The chain links TRBV5-1 to TRBJ2-1, with D perhaps given as TRBD1 or TRBD2 (5 bases each). The ends were cut back, 0 bases at V and 7 bases at J, with 11 bases in the middle. Germline lookup yields CDR1 SGHRS and CDR2 YFSETQ. The CDR3 is 14 residues long. CDR3 loop: CASSLDTGRNEQFF. In DNA, the CDR3 is TGCGCCAGCAGCTTGGATACGGGGCGGAATGAGCAGTTCTTC.

This clonotype has ten or more counts. This sequence joins TRBV7-9 and TRBJ1-2; D is unclear. V shed 1 base and J shed 8 bases, with 17 bases lying between them. The V gene's germline CDR1 is SEHNR and CDR2 FQNEAQ (reference sequence). The CDR3 is made up of 15 amino acids. The CDR3 sequence is CASSLEVAHTYGYTF. The CDR3 nucleotides are TGTGCCAGCAGCTTAGAGGTAGCCCACACTTACGGCTACACCTTC.

This clonotype was picked up many times. For the CDR3, the DNA is TGCAGTGCCCCCTCAGTTGCGGGGATGGGGGCCCAGCATTTT. Translated, it gives CSAPSVAGMGAQHF. This chain connects TRBV20-1 to TRBJ1-5; TRBD1 might be the D (5 bases). CDR1 is DFQATT and CDR2 is SNEGSKA in the germline V gene (reference sequence). The CDR3 totals 14 residues. V lost 6 bases to trimming and J lost 11 bases, with 23 bases between them.

This clonotype was counted at least ten times. J is TRBJ1-1 and V is TRBV20-1; D may be TRBD1 (6 bases). The V end lost 7 bases, the J end lost 2 bases, and 14 bases lay between the germline ends. This CDR3 has 13 amino acids. CDR1 is DFQATT, CDR2 SNEGSKA, per germline (reference sequence). The CDR3 sequence is CSVPRGGNTEAFF. CDR3 DNA sequence: TGCAGTGTTCCGAGGGGGGGAAACACTGAAGCTTTCTTT.

This clonotype was observed many times. The chain uses TRBV6-1 and TRBJ2-1; D is perhaps TRBD2 (6 bases). The V end lost 1 base, the J end lost 6 bases, and 16 bases lay between the germline ends. The CDR3 is 16 residues long. CDR1 is MNHNS and CDR2 is SASEGT in the germline V gene. The DNA for the CDR3 is TGTGCCAGCAGTGAAGTGGTCAAGGTGGGAGGCAATGAGCAGTTCTTC. This encodes CASSEVVKVGGNEQFF.

In its sample, this clonotype was seen a few times. The chain uses TRBV7-9 and TRBJ2-7; a weak D match, TRBD1 (5 bases). This CDR3 spans 13 amino acids. The ends were cut back, 3 bases at V and 4 bases at J, with 10 bases in the middle. Per the germline V gene, CDR1 is SEHNR and CDR2 is FQNEAQ (reference sequence). The CDR3: CASSLPRGYEQYF. The CDR3 nucleotides read TGTGCCAGCAGCTTGCCTAGGGGTTACGAGCAGTACTTC.

About this clonotype: A much larger clone differs by one base, so this may be a read error. The rearrangement links TRBV5-1 to TRBJ2-5; 7 bases line up with TRBD2. The germline CDR1 and CDR2 sequences are SGHRS and YFSETQ. The CDR3 has 15 amino acids. The CDR3 sequence is CASSLGGSGQEAQYF. CDR3 sequence (DNA): TGCGCCAGCAGCTTAGGCGGGAGCGGCCAAGAGGCCCAGTACTTC.

This clonotype was seen repeatedly, ten times or more. Here the CDR3 reads CASSLKSAVRWIQETQYF. The CDR3 nucleotides are TGTGCCAGCAGTTTAAAATCCGCCGTCAGGTGGATACAAGAGACCCAGTACTTC. J is TRBJ2-5 and V is TRBV27; D is undetermined. Germline V gives CDR1 MNHEY, CDR2 SMNVEV (reference sequence). The CDR3 consists of 18 residues. V lost 2 bases and J 2 bases, leaving 21 bases between the germline ends.

This clonotype was detected many times. J is TRBJ1-2 and V is TRBV4-2; 7 bases align to TRBD1. This CDR3 contains 15 residues. V shed 5 bases and J 5 bases; nucleotides not matched to a gene: 11. The germline V gene has CDR1 LGHNA and CDR2 YNFKEQ. The CDR3 is CASSATDRDQYGYTF. The CDR3, as DNA: TGTGCCAGCAGCGCAACAGACAGGGACCAATATGGCTACACCTTC.

This clonotype was counted many times. The chain has TRBV7-8 and TRBJ2-3, with 7 bases aligning to TRBD2. Germline lookup yields CDR1 SGHVS and CDR2 FQNEAQ. The CDR3 runs 14 residues. Losses at the gene ends were 2 bases for V and 4 bases for J; bases not matched to a gene: 3. Here the CDR3 reads CASSLRGDADTQYF. The CDR3 DNA reads as TGTGCCAGCAGCTTACGGGGGGATGCAGATACGCAGTATTTT.

The V gene is TRBV7-9, the J gene TRBJ2-1; D perhaps matches TRBD2 (5 bases). Trimming took off 3 bases at V and 7 bases at J, with 19 bases between the two ends. Germline CDR1 reads SEHNR; CDR2 reads FQNEAQ (reference sequence). The length of the CDR3 is 16 residues. CDR3 in amino acids: CASSFTTAIAINEQFF. CDR3 bases: TGTGCCAGCAGCTTCACGACCGCAATAGCGATAAATGAGCAGTTCTTC.

This clonotype was detected only a few times. The chain joins TRBV20-1 to TRBJ2-1; TRBD2 aligns across 8 bases. The germline gives CDR1 DFQATT, CDR2 SNEGSKA (reference sequence). CDR3 size: 15 residues. Germline trimming cut 1 base from V and 8 bases from J; bases unmatched to any gene: 10. CDR3 sequence: CSARAGGGLVDEQFF. The DNA of the CDR3 is TGCAGTGCTAGAGCGGGCGGGGGGTTAGTCGATGAGCAGTTCTTC.

This clonotype was picked up a small number of times. The chain employs TRBV6-1 and TRBJ1-2, with 7 bases fitting TRBD1. This CDR3 is built from 14 residues. The germline gives CDR1 MNHNS, CDR2 SASEGT. The V segment lost 0 bases and the J segment 8 bases; nucleotides outside the gene matches: 6. This CDR3 reads CASSEADRVRGYTF. The CDR3 DNA is TGTGCCAGCAGTGAAGCCGACAGGGTGCGGGGCTACACCTTC.

A few counts support this clonotype. The chain links TRBV6-5 to TRBJ2-3; D is unclear. Trimming took off 2 bases at V and 3 bases at J, with 6 bases between the two ends. The germline V gene has CDR1 MNHEY and CDR2 SVGAGI. CDR3 length: 13 amino acids. The CDR3 DNA reads as TGTGCCAGCAGTTACGAAGGGACAGATACGCAGTATTTT. Translation gives CASSYEGTDTQYF.

The table lists this clonotype with many counts. This sequence joins TRBV20-1 and TRBJ1-2; D unclear. The germline V gene encodes CDR1 DFQATT and CDR2 SNEGSKA (reference sequence). This CDR3 region has 10 residues. Trimming pared 5 bases from V and 3 bases from J, leaving 4 bases between. This CDR3 reads CSAPDYGYTF. Here the CDR3 DNA reads TGCAGTGCTCCCGACTATGGCTACACCTTC.

This clonotype was observed a handful of times. The rearrangement uses TRBV27 and TRBJ2-1; D is unclear. Trimming took off 1 base at V and 2 bases at J, with 3 bases between the two ends. Germline CDR1 reads MNHEY; CDR2 reads SMNVEV (reference sequence). The CDR3 runs 13 residues. The CDR3 here is CASSLYPYNEQFF. The CDR3 DNA reads TGTGCCAGCAGTTTATACCCCTACAATGAGCAGTTCTTC.

This clonotype was detected ten times or more. This chain joins TRBV3-1 and TRBJ1-1, with a possible D match to TRBD1 (5 bases). Germline CDR1 reads LGHDT; CDR2 reads YNNKEL (reference sequence). V dropped 5 bases and J dropped 4 bases, with 17 bases sitting between them. The CDR3 consists of 15 residues. The DNA for the CDR3 is TGTGCCAGCAGCTTCAACGGGGGGACGGGCACTGAAGCTTTCTTT. It codes for CASSFNGGTGTEAFF.

This clonotype has just a few counts. This chain joins TRBV6-5 and TRBJ1-3; no clear D gene. Germline V lookup: CDR1 MNHEY, CDR2 SVGAGI. The CDR3 spans 12 residues. Trimming took 11 bases from V and 0 from J, leaving 8 bases between them. For the CDR3, the DNA is TGTGCCTGCCGTTACTCTGGAAACACCATATATTTT. This gives the protein CACRYSGNTIYF.

This clonotype was recorded many times. This sequence joins TRBV4-1 and TRBJ2-7; 14 bases align to TRBD2. Looked up from germline, CDR1 is MGHRA and CDR2 is YSYEKL. After removal of 3 bases from V and 6 bases from J, the junction contained 7 bases not matched to a gene. This CDR3 is 16 amino acids long. CDR3 in DNA: TGCGCCAGCAGCCAGACGCCGGGACTAGCGGGAGTCGAGCAGTACTTC. Translation gives CASSQTPGLAGVEQYF.

At least ten counts were recorded for this clonotype. The rearrangement uses TRBV20-1 and TRBJ2-4, with D perhaps matching TRBD2 (5 bases). This CDR3 contains 14 residues. From germline, CDR1 is DFQATT and CDR2 SNEGSKA (reference sequence). V was trimmed by 6 bases and J by 1 base, leaving 13 bases between them. The CDR3 reads CSAVTRRAKNIQYF. CDR3 nucleotide sequence: TGCAGTGCAGTAACCCGGAGGGCCAAAAACATTCAGTACTTC.

The CDR3 DNA is TGTGCCAGCAGCCGCCTAGGGACCACCTACGAGCAGTACTTC. This sequence encodes CASSRLGTTYEQYF. The chain links TRBV7-9 to TRBJ2-7; perhaps D is TRBD1 or TRBD2 (5 bases each). Germline loops: CDR1 SEHNR, CDR2 FQNEAQ (reference sequence). CDR3 length: 14 residues. The V end was cut by 5 bases, the J end by 2 bases, with 13 bases between.

The V gene is TRBV4-1, the J gene TRBJ2-5; no firm D call. Germline CDR1 MGHRA, CDR2 YSYEKL. Trimming took 1 base from V and 1 from J, leaving 13 bases between them. This CDR3 region has 16 residues. CDR3 loop: CASSQGVASIQETQYF. CDR3 nucleotides: TGCGCCAGCAGCCAAGGTGTGGCCTCTATCCAAGAGACCCAGTACTTC.

The V gene is TRBV6-2 or TRBV6-3, the J gene TRBJ2-3; 7 bases are shared with TRBD2. The CDR3 loop spans 14 amino acids. V shed 6 bases and J 3 bases; nucleotides not matched to a gene: 6. The germline gives CDR1 MNHEY, CDR2 SVGEGT. CDR3 in amino acids: CASSSPGGTDTQYF. DNA of the CDR3: TGTGCCAGCAGCTCCCCGGGGGGTACAGATACGCAGTATTTT.

The sample holds many counts of this clonotype. V gene TRBV30 combines with J gene TRBJ1-2; no definite D call. This CDR3 is 13 amino acids long. Trimming stripped 4 bases from V and 8 bases from J, with 17 bases between. The V gene's germline CDR1 is GTSNPN and CDR2 SVGIG (reference sequence). The CDR3 sequence: CAWTLGGPGGYTF. In DNA form, the CDR3 reads TGTGCCTGGACCCTAGGAGGGCCCGGAGGCTACACCTTC.

There are a few counts of this clonotype. J is TRBJ1-1 and V is TRBV12-3 or TRBV12-4, with unresolved D. Trimming took 3 bases from V and 1 from J, leaving 9 bases between them. This CDR3 has 14 amino acids. The CDR3 reads CASSLGVTNTEAFF. The CDR3 DNA reads as TGTGCCAGCAGTTTGGGAGTTACGAACACTGAAGCTTTCTTT.